This section outlines one T cell receptor (beta chain) sequence together with its context. There are 17 residues in the CDR3. V lost 2 bases, J lost 2 bases, and 16 bases lay in between. The germline V gene has CDR1 SNHLY and CDR2 FYNNEI. The PCR ran on 60 Vbeta and 13 Jbeta primers. The data were produced by immunoSEQ multiplex PCR, yet TCRdb's version contains in-frame clones alone and is incomplete. In the table there are about 180,000 clones, 77% of which are singletons. This sample was included in a study of cytomegalovirus exposure and HLA in healthy donors. Sequencing was performed on PBMCs. The genes are TRBV2 and TRBJ1-3; perhaps TRBD1 as D (5 bases). The TCR originated in a young man in good health and CMV-seronegative. For the CDR3, the DNA is TGTGCCAGCAGTGAAAGAACGATAGGGGCCCCTGGAAACACCATATATTTT. The encoded protein is CASSERTIGAPGNTIYF.